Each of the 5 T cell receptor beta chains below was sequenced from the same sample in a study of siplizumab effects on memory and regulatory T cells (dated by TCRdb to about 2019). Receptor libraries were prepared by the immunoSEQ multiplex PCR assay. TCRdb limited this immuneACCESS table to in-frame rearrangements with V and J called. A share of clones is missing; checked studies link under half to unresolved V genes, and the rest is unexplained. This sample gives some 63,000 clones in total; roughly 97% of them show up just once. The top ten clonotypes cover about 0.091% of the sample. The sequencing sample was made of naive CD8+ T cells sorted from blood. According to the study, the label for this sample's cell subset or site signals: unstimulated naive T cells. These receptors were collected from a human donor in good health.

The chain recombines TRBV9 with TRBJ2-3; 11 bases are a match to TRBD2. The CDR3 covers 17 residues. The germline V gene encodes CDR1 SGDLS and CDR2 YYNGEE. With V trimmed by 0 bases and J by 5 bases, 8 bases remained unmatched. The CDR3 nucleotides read TGTGCCAGCAGCGTAGATGGTAGCGGGGGGGTAGGAGATACGCAGTATTTT. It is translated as CASSVDGSGGVGDTQYF. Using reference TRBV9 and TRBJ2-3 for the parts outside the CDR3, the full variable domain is DSGVTQTPKHLITATGQRVTLRCSPRSGDLSVYWYQQSLDQGLQFLIQYYNGEERAKGNILERFSAQQFPDLHSELNLSSLELGDSALYFCASSVDGSGGVGDTQYFGPGTRLTVL.

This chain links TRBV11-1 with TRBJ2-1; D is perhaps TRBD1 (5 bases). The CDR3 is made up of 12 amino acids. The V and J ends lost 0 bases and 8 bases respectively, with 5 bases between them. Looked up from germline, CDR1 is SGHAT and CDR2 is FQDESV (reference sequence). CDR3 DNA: TGTGCCAGCAGCTTAGCAGGGGATGAGCAGTTCTTC. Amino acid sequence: CASSLAGDEQFF.

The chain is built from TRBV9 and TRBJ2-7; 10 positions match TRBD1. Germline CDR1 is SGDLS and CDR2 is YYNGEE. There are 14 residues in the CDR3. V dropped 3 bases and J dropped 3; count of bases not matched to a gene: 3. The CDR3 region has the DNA TGTGCCAGCAGCGCGACAGGGGGCGTCTACGAGCAGTACTTC. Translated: CASSATGGVYEQYF.

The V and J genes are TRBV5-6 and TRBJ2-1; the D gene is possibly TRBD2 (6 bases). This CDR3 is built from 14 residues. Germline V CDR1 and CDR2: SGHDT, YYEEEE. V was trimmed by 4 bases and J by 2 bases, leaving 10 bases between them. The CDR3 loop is CASSPAGTYNEQFF. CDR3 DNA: TGTGCCAGCAGCCCCGCGGGGACCTACAATGAGCAGTTCTTC.

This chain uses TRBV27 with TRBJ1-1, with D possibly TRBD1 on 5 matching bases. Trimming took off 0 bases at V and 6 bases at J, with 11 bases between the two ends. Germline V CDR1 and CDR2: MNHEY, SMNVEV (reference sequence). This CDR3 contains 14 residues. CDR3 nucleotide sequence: TGTGCCAGCAGTTTATCGCTGGGGGTTGCTGAAGCTTTCTTT. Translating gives CASSLSLGVAEAFF.